A single sample gave rise to the 10 T cell receptor beta chains below, sequenced in a study of T cell repertoires and HLA-DP antigens (dated 2018 in TCRdb). Which antigens these TCRs recognize remains unknown. Receptor libraries were prepared by the immunoSEQ multiplex PCR assay. TCRdb retrieved this table from immuneACCESS and kept in-frame rearrangements only. Not all clones are present; in checked studies, unresolved V genes account for under half, and no reason is known for the remainder. The sample table holds roughly 73,000 clones, of which around four fifths were seen once. Roughly 1.6% of the sample is in the top ten clones. Sequenced: CD4+ T cells from PBMCs. These receptors originate from a man between 60 and 75 years old in good health and CMV-seronegative.

The chain uses TRBV7-2 and TRBJ2-1; 9 nucleotides agree with TRBD1. From germline, CDR1 is SGHTA and CDR2 FQGNSA. The CDR3 is 15 amino acids. Trimming cost V 4 bases and J 0 bases; bases outside gene matches: 1. CDR3 nucleotides: TGTGCCAGCAGCTCGGACAGGGGCTCCTACAATGAGCAGTTCTTC. Protein sequence: CASSSDRGSYNEQFF.

This clone has just a few counts. The J gene is TRBJ1-1, the V gene TRBV18; tentative D call: TRBD1 (5 bases). V was clipped by 3 bases and J by 11 bases, with 10 bases between them. CDR3 length equals 11 residues. Germline V gene sequence: CDR1 KGHSH, CDR2 LQKENI. The DNA for the CDR3 is TGTGCCAGCTCACCCAGTGAGGGGGCTTTCTTT. This translates into CASSPSEGAFF.

CDR3 DNA sequence: TGTGCCAGCAGCATATTAGGTCAGCCATCGGAGACCCAGTACTTC. Translated: CASSILGQPSETQYF. This chain uses TRBV7-9 with TRBJ2-5; D gene unclear. Between the trimmed V and J ends, which lost 5 bases and 5 bases, there was a span of 18 bases. This CDR3 spans 15 amino acids. Germline CDR1 is SEHNR and CDR2 is FQNEAQ (reference sequence).

The chain employs TRBV10-3 and TRBJ1-2; 7 nucleotides agree with TRBD1. Trimming at V came to 6 bases and at J to 2 bases, leaving 15 bases not matched to a gene. CDR3 size: 17 residues. Germline V lookup: CDR1 ENHRY, CDR2 SYGVKD. The CDR3 protein is CAIREEGQARLNYGYTF. DNA for the CDR3: TGTGCCATCAGGGAAGAAGGACAGGCGCGGCTGAACTATGGCTACACCTTC.

The CDR3 DNA sequence: TGCAGCGCATCCTCGGGGACAGGGGATCAGCCCCAGCATTTT. Amino acids: CSASSGTGDQPQHF. The V and J genes are TRBV29-1 and TRBJ1-5, with 10 bases that match TRBD1. CDR1 is SQVTM and CDR2 is ANQGSEA in the germline V gene. This CDR3 contains 14 residues. J was trimmed by 5 bases and V by 7 bases; bases with no gene match: 8.

The V and J genes are TRBV28 and TRBJ1-4; 7 bases are a match to TRBD1. V dropped 4 bases and J dropped 4; count of bases not matched to a gene: 9. This CDR3 spans 16 amino acids. From germline, CDR1 is MDHEN and CDR2 SYDVKM. CDR3 amino acids: CASSSPLRGINEKLFF. The CDR3 DNA reads TGTGCCAGCAGTTCTCCCCTCAGGGGGATTAATGAAAAACTGTTTTTT.

V and J are TRBV16 and TRBJ1-2; TRBD1 aligns across 7 bases. The length of the CDR3 is 17 residues. CDR1 and CDR2 from the germline V gene are KGHSY and FQNENV. J lost 5 bases, V lost 0 bases, and 12 bases had no gene match. The chain's CDR3 is CASSQSIEQGRRYGYTF. The CDR3 DNA sequence: TGTGCCAGCAGCCAATCGATTGAACAGGGGAGGAGGTATGGCTACACCTTC.

V usage is TRBV4-3 and J usage is TRBJ2-3, with D maybe TRBD2 (6 bases). Trimming stripped 6 bases from V and 8 bases from J, with 15 bases between. Germline-derived CDR1 and CDR2 are LGHNA and YSLEER. This CDR3 contains 13 residues. The CDR3 is CASRFTSSSTQYF. Written as DNA, the CDR3 is TGCGCCAGCAGGTTCACTAGCAGCAGTACGCAGTATTTT.

This CDR3 reads CASRETGVSTEAFF. The CDR3 DNA reads TGTGCCAGCAGGGAAACAGGGGTGAGCACTGAAGCTTTCTTT. The chain couples TRBV2 to TRBJ1-1; 7 positions agree with TRBD1. The CDR3 covers 14 residues. The V gene's germline CDR1 is SNHLY and CDR2 FYNNEI. After removal of 6 bases from V and 4 bases from J, the junction contained 8 bases not matched to a gene.

The chain is built from TRBV5-1 and TRBJ1-4; no clear D. The CDR3 has 15 residues. V lost 0 bases and J lost 0, with 6 bases in between. Looked up from germline, CDR1 is SGHRS and CDR2 is YFSETQ. This chain's CDR3 is CASSLAGATNEKLFF. Written as DNA, the CDR3 is TGCGCCAGCAGCTTGGCCGGGGCAACTAATGAAAAACTGTTTTTT.